Here is one TCR beta chain with its context. Its cognate antigen has yet to be identified. The sample holds no much larger clone one base away, and base qualities are not on file. The data were obtained in a study of response to subunit inactivated influenza vaccine (dated by TCRdb to the late 2010s). Context from the whole study: Deep quantitative T cell receptor repertoire profiling was used in the study to track responses to a trivalent subunit inactivated influenza vaccine.

The germline V gene (reference sequence) gives CDR1 as DFQATT and CDR2 as SNEGSKA. The CDR3 goes from the cysteine to the phenylalanine over 13 residues. The read is trimmed to its CDR3 DNA, 39 bases read in frame from base 1. Deletion took 6 bases off V and 6 bases off J, with a span of 18 bases between the germline ends. Results the study describes overall, beyond this receptor: The authors suggested that each seasonal influenza vaccination may recruit only a limited number of new T cells.

The library was prepared using RT-PCR. Instrument on record: Illumina HiSeq 2500. In TCRdb, the public reads were trimmed at Q25 with fastp and aligned with MiXCR, with productive beta chains retained. One record per CDR3 amino acid sequence lists the most common genes and DNA. The sample yields a few hundred thousand distinct CDR3 sequences; just over 20% were counted once. 10% of the sample goes to the ten largest clones. Sequenced here: PBMCs from blood, sampled roughly 20 months after vaccination. The origin of this receptor is a man aged 45-69 years who received an inactivated influenza vaccine. Donor details come from another sample of the same person, matched by shared clones. The rearranged segments are TRBV20-1 and TRBJ2-7; possibly the D gene is TRBD2, per 5 matching bases. CDR3 sequence: CSAERTSAFEQYF. The base sequence is TGCAGTGCCGAGCGGACGTCAGCCTTCGAGCAGTACTTC.